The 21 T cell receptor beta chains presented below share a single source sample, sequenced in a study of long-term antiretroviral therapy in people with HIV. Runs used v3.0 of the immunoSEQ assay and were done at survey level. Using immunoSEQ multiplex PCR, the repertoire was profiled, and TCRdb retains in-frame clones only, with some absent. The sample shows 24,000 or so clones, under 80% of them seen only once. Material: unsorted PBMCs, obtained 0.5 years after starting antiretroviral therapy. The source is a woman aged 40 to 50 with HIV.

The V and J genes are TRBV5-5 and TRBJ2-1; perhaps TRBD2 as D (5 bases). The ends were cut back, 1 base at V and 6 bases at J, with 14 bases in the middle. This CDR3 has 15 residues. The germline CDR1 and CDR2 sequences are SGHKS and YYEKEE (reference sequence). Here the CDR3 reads CASSLWVEVSNEQFF. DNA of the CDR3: TGTGCCAGCAGCTTGTGGGTGGAGGTGAGCAATGAGCAGTTCTTC. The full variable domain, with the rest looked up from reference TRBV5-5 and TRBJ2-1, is DAGVTQSPTHLIKTRGQQVTLRCSPISGHKSVSWYQQVLGQGPQFIFQYYEKEERGRGNFPDRFSARQFPNYSSELNVNALLLGDSALYLCASSLWVEVSNEQFFGPGTRLTVL.

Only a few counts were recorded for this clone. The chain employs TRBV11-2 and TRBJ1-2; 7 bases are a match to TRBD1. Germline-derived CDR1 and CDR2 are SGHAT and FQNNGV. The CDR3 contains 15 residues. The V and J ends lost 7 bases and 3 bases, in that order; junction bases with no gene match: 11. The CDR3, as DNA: TGTGCCAGCACGACAGGGCCTGGAGTATACTATGGCTACACCTTC. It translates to CASTTGPGVYYGYTF.

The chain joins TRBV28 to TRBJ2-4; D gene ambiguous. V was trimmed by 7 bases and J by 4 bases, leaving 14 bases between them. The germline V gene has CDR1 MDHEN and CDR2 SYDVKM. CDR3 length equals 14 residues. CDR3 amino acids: CASNSTPWKNIQYF. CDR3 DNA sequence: TGTGCCAGCAACTCTACTCCGTGGAAAAACATTCAGTACTTC.

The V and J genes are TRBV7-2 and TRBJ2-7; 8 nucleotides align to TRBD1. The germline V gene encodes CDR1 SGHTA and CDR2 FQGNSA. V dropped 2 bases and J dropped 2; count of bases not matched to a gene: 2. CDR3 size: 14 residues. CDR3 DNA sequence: TGTGCCAGCAGCTTACAGGGGGCCCCCTACGAGCAGTACTTC. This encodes CASSLQGAPYEQYF. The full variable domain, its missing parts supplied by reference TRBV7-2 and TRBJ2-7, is GAGVSQSPSNKVTEKGKDVELRCDPISGHTALYWYRQSLGQGLEFLIYFQGNSAPDKSGLPSDRFSAERTGGSVSTLTIQRTQQEDSAVYLCASSLQGAPYEQYFGPGTRLTVT.

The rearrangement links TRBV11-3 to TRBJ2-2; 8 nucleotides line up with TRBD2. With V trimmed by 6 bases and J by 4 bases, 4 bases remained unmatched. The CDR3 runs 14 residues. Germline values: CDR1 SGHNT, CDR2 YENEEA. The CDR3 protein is CASSRGGLTGELFF. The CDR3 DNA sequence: TGTGCCAGCAGTCGGGGGGGCCTCACCGGGGAGCTGTTTTTT.

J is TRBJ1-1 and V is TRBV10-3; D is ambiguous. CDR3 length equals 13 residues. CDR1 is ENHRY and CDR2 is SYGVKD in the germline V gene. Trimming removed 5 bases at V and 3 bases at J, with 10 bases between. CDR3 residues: CAISQTGDTEAFF. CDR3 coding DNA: TGTGCCATCAGTCAGACTGGGGACACTGAAGCTTTCTTT.

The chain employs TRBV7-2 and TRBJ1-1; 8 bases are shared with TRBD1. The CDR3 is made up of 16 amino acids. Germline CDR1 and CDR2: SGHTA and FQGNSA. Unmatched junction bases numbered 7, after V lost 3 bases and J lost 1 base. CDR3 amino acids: CASSFRPGTGNTEAFF. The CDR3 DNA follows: TGTGCCAGCAGCTTTAGGCCCGGGACAGGGAACACTGAAGCTTTCTTT.

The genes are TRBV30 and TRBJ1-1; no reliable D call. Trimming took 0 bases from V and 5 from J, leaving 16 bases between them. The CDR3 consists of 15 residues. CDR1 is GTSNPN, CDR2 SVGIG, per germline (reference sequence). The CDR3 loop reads CAWSVGSVGVTEAFF. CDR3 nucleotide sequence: TGTGCCTGGAGTGTAGGGTCAGTAGGCGTAACTGAAGCTTTCTTT.

The CDR3 nucleotides read TGTGCCAGCAGTTTACGGCAGGCAAACATGAACACTGAAGCTTTCTTT. It yields the protein CASSLRQANMNTEAFF. The chain combines TRBV28 with TRBJ1-1; no clear D. The CDR3 has 16 residues. The V gene's germline CDR1 is MDHEN and CDR2 SYDVKM. V was shortened by 2 bases and J by 0 bases, with 13 bases between the two germline ends.

Here the CDR3 reads CASSQPGQGARGYTF. As DNA, the CDR3 is TGTGCCAGCAGTCAACCGGGACAGGGGGCGCGTGGCTACACCTTC. The rearrangement joins TRBV28 to TRBJ1-2, with 12 bases lining up with TRBD1. The CDR3 sequence is 15 residues long. Trimming took 5 bases from V and 7 from J; bases not matched to a gene: 8. Germline-derived CDR1 and CDR2 are MDHEN and SYDVKM.

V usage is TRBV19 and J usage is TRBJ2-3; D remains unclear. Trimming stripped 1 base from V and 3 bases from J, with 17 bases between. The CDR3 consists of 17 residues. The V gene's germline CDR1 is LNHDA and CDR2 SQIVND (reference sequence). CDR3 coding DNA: TGTGCCAGTAGTATAGTTGGGGTGCAATATGGGACAGATACGCAGTATTTT. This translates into CASSIVGVQYGTDTQYF.

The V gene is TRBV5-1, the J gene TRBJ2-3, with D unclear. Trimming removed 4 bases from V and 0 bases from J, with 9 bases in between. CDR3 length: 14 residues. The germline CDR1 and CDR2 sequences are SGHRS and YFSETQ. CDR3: CASSPRKSTDTQYF. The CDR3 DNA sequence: TGCGCCAGCAGCCCCCGAAAAAGCACAGATACGCAGTATTTT.

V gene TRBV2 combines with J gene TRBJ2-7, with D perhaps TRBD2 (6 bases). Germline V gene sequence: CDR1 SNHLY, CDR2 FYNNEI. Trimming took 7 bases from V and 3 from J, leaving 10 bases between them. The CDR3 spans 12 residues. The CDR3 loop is CASTAGLYEQYF. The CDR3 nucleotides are TGTGCCAGCACCGCGGGACTCTACGAGCAGTACTTC.

CDR3 in DNA: TGCGCCAGCAGCCGCTTACTAGCGGGGGGGTCCGCGAACACCGGGGAGCTGTTTTTT. Protein product: CASSRLLAGGSANTGELFF. V and J are TRBV4-1 and TRBJ2-2; 13 bases align to TRBD2. Unmatched junction bases numbered 8, after V lost 4 bases and J lost 0 bases. The CDR3 extends over 19 amino acids. Germline-derived CDR1 and CDR2 are MGHRA and YSYEKL.

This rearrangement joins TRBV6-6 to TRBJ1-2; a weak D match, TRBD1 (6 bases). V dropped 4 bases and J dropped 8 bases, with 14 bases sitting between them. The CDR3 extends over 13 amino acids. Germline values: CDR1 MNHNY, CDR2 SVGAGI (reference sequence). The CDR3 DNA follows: TGTGCCAGCAGTTCCGAAATCGGGGGCGGCTACACCTTC. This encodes CASSSEIGGGYTF.

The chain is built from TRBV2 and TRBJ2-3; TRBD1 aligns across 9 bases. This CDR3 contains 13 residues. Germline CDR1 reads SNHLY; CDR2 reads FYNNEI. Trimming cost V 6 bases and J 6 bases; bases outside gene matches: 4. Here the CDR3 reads CASRQGAVDTQYF. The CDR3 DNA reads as TGTGCCAGCAGACAGGGGGCAGTGGATACGCAGTATTTT.

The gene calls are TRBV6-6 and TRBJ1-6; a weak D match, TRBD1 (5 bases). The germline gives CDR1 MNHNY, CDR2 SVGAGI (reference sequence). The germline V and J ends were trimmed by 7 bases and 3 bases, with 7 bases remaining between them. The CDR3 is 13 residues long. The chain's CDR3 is CASIRVYNSPLHF. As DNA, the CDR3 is TGTGCCAGCATCAGGGTCTATAATTCACCCCTCCACTTT.

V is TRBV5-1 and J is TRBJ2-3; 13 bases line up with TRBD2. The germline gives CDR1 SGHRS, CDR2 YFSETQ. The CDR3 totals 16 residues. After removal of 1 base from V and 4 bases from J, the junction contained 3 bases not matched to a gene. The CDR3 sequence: CASSLTSGGAPDTQYF. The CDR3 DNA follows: TGCGCCAGCAGCTTGACTAGCGGGGGGGCTCCAGATACGCAGTATTTT.

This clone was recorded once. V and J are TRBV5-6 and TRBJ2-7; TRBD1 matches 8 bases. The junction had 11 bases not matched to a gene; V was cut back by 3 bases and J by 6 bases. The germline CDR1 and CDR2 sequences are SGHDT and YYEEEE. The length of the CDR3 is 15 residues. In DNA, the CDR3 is TGTGCCAGCAGCTCTCCGGCAGGGGGCTATGGCGAGCAGTACTTC. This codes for CASSSPAGGYGEQYF.

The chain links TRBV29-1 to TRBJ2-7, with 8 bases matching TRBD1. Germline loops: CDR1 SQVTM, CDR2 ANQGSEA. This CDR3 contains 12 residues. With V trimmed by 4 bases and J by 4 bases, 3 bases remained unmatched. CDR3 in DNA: TGCAGCGTTGGGACAGGGATTTACGAGCAGTACTTC. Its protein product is CSVGTGIYEQYF.

CDR3 residues: CASRRRSGANVLTF. CDR3 in DNA: TGTGCCAGCCGCCGGAGATCGGGGGCCAACGTCCTGACTTTC. The V and J genes are TRBV19 and TRBJ2-6, with D uncertain. The CDR3 length is 14 residues. Trimming pared 9 bases from V and 4 bases from J, leaving 13 bases between. Germline V gives CDR1 LNHDA, CDR2 SQIVND (reference sequence).